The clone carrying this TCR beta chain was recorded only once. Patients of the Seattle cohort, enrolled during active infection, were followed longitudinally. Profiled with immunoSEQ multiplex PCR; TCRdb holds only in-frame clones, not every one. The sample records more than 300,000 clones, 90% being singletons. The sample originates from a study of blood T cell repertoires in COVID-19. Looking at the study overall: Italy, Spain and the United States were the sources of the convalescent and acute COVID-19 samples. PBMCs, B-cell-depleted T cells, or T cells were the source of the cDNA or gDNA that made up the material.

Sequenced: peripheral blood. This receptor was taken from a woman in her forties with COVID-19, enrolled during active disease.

The CDR3 sequence: CASSPLLAGEETQYF. DNA for the CDR3: TGTGCCAGTAGCCCTCTTTTGGCGGGTGAAGAGACCCAGTACTTC. The chain recombines TRBV19 with TRBJ2-5; tentative D call: TRBD2 (5 bases). In germline, CDR1 is LNHDA, CDR2 SQIVND (reference sequence). Between the trimmed V and J ends, which lost 6 bases and 3 bases, there was a span of 17 bases. The CDR3 spans 15 residues.